This TCR beta chain comes out of a study of identical twins. Whole-study results and caveats: Among out-of-frame alpha sequences shared by twins, low generation probability occurred in excess. Cord blood's abundant beta clonotypes had fewer insertions, unlike memory repertoires.

TCRdb reanalysed the 5' RACE reads using MiXCR and keeps one entry per CDR3 protein. The profile shows 450,000 to 600,000 distinct CDR3 sequences, approximately 20% of them singletons. The CDR3 has 15 amino acids. Trimming left V 5 bases short and J 1 base short, with 14 bases between. All of the donors were Caucasians in good health. Concerning this clonotype: Antigen specificity is unknown.

The same specimen was also included in a second study, on yellow fever vaccine responses in identical twins.

The TCR comes from a woman younger than 35 in good health. V and J are TRBV12-3 or TRBV12-4 and TRBJ1-1; D perhaps matches TRBD1 (6 bases). The sequencing sample was made of CD4+ T cells sorted from blood. CDR3: CASSLRTVTNTEAFF. CDR3 in DNA: TGTGCCAGCAGTCTCCGGACAGTAACGAACACTGAAGCTTTCTTT.